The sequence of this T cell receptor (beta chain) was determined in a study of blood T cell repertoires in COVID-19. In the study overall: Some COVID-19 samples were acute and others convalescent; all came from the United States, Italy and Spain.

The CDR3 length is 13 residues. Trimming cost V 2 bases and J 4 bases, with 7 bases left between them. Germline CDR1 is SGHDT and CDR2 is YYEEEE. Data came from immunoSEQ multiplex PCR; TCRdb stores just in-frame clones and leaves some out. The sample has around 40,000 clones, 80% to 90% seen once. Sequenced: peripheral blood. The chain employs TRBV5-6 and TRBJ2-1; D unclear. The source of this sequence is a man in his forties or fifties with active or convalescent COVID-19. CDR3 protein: CASSLGGYNEQFF. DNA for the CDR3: TGTGCCAGCAGCTTAGGCGGTTACAATGAGCAGTTCTTC.